This TCR beta chain was recovered during a study of blood T cell repertoires in COVID-19. Study as a whole: Acute and convalescent COVID-19 samples came from the United States, Italy and Spain. In each case, the material was cDNA or gDNA derived from T cells, B-cell-depleted T cells, or PBMCs.

Sequenced by immunoSEQ multiplex PCR; TCRdb stores in-frame clones only, minus some. The sample lists approximately 220,000 clones; roughly 89% were seen once. V lost 4 bases and J lost 1, with 7 bases in between. CDR3 size: 13 residues. Germline CDR1 and CDR2: MNHEY and SMNVEV (reference sequence). Participants came from roughly 23 US areas, aged roughly 18 to 100 years. Sample: PBMCs or T cells enriched from blood (not recorded which). The sequence derives from a woman younger than 45 with acute COVID-19. The gene calls are TRBV27 and TRBJ2-5; maybe TRBD2 (5 bases). CDR3 residues: CASSSGVQETQYF. CDR3 bases: TGTGCCAGCAGTTCCGGGGTCCAAGAGACCCAGTACTTC.